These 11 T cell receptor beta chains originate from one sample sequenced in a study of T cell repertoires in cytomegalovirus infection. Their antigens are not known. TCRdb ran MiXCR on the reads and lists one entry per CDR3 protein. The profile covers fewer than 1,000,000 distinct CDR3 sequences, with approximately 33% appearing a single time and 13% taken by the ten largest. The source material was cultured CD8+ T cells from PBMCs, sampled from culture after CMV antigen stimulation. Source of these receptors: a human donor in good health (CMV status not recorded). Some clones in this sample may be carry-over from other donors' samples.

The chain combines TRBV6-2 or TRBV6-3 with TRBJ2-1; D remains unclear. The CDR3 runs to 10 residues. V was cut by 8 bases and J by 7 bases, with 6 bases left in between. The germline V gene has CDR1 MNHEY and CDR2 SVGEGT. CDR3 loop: CASGPNEQFF. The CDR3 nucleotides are TGTGCCAGCGGTCCGAATGAGCAGTTCTTC.

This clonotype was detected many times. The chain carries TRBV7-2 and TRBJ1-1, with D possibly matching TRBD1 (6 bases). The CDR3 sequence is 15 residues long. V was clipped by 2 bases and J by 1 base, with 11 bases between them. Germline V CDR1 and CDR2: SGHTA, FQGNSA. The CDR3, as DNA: TGTGCCAGCAGCTTAAGCCGACAGGAGAACACTGAAGCTTTCTTT. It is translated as CASSLSRQENTEAFF.

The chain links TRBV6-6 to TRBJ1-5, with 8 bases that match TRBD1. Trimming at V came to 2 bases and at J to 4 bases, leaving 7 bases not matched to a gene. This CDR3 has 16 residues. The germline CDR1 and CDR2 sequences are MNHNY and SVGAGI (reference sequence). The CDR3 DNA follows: TGTGCCAGCAGTTACCTTGGACAGGGTGGGAATCAGCCCCAGCATTTT. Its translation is CASSYLGQGGNQPQHF.

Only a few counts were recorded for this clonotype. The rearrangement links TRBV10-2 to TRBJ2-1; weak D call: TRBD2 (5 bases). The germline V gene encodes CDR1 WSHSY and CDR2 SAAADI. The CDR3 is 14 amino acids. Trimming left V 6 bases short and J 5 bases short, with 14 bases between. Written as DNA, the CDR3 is TGCGCCAGCAGGAGGACTTCCGGAAACAATGAGCAGTTCTTC. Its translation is CASRRTSGNNEQFF.

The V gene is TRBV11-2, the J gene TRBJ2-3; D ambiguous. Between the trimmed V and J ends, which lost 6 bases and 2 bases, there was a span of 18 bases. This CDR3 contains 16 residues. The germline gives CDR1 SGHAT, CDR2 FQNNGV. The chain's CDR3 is CASSPPGGFYTDTQYF. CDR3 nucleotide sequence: TGTGCCAGCAGTCCCCCGGGTGGGTTTTACACAGATACGCAGTATTTT.

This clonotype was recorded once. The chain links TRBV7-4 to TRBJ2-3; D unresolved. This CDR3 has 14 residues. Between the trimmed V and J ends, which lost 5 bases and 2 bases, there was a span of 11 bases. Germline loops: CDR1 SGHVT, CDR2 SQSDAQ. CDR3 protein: CASSNLGFTDTQYF. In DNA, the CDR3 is TGTGCCAGCAGCAACCTTGGTTTCACAGATACGCAGTATTTT.

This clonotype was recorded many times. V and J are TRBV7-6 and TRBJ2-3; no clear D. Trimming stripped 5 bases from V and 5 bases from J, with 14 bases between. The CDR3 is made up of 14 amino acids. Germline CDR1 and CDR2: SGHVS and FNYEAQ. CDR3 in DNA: TGTGCCAGCAGCCGACTCGGTGAGCAAGATACGCAGTATTTT. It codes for CASSRLGEQDTQYF.

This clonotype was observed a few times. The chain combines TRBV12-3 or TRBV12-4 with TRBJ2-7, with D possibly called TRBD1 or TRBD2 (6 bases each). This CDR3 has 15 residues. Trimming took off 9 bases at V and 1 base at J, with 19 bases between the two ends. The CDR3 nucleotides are TGTGCCAGTTCCGCTGGGGGCGGGGCGTCCTACGAGCAGTACTTC. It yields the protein CASSAGGGASYEQYF.

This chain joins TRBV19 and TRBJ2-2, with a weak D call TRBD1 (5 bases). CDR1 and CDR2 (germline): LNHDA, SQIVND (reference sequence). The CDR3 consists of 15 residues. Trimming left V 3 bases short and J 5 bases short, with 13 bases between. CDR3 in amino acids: CASSIYWGGTGELFF. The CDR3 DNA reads TGTGCCAGTAGTATCTACTGGGGCGGAACCGGGGAGCTGTTTTTT.

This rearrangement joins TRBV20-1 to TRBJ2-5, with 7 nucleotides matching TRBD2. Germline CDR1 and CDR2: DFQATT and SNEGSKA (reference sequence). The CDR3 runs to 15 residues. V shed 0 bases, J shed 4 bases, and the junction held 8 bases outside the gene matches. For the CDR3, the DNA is TGCAGTGCTAGAGAGATGGGGGGGACGAGAGAGACCCAGTACTTC. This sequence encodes CSAREMGGTRETQYF.

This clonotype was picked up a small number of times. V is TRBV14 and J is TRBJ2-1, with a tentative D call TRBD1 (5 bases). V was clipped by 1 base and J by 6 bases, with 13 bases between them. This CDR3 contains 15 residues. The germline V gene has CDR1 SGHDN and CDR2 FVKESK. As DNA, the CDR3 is TGTGCCAGCAGCCAAGGTCGACAGAGGTTCAATGAGCAGTTCTTC. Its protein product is CASSQGRQRFNEQFF.